What follows are 27 T cell receptor beta chains derived from one specimen sequenced in a study of blood T cell repertoires in COVID-19 (TCRdb year 2020). Libraries were built with the immunoSEQ multiplex PCR assay. TCRdb mirrors the immuneACCESS table, restricted to in-frame sequences. Some clones are absent from its copies; in checked studies, under half trace to an unresolved V gene, and the reason for the others is unknown. The sample contains around 390,000 clones, about 86% of them found a single time. The top ten clonotypes cover about a tenth of the sample. The sequenced sample consisted of PBMCs or T cells enriched from blood (not recorded which). These receptors originate from a woman in her 50s who had recovered from COVID-19.

This chain links TRBV28 with TRBJ1-2, with no clear D. Per the germline V gene, CDR1 is MDHEN and CDR2 is SYDVKM. With 7 bases removed from V and 4 bases from J, the gap between germline ends came to 10 bases. The CDR3 is 12 amino acids. The CDR3 here is CASKLGGYGYTF. The CDR3 DNA is TGTGCCAGCAAGTTGGGAGGCTATGGCTACACCTTC.

To note about this clone: The junction departs from the called germline gene at one end, perhaps through a read error. V and J are TRBV28 and TRBJ2-3, with 10 bases lining up with TRBD1. CDR3 length: 13 amino acids. The germline CDR1 and CDR2 sequences are MDHEN and SYDVKM. CDR3 coding DNA: TGTGCCAGCAGTTTTCCAGCGACAGGGGGCTTGGGTTTT. Amino acids: CASSFPATGGLGF.

The rearrangement uses TRBV3-1 (or the pseudogene TRBV3-2) and TRBJ1-4; D may be TRBD1 (6 bases). Trimming pared 2 bases from V and 1 base from J, leaving 11 bases between. Germline-derived CDR1 and CDR2 are LGHDT and YNNKEL (reference sequence). The CDR3 sequence is 16 residues long. In DNA form, the CDR3 reads TGTGCCAGCAGCCAAACCCGAGGGGGAACTAATGAAAAACTGTTTTTT. Translating gives CASSQTRGGTNEKLFF.

This chain's CDR3 is CASSYGRDPEQYF. DNA of the CDR3: TGTGCCAGCAGCTACGGGCGGGATCCCGAGCAGTACTTC. The chain carries TRBV7-9 and TRBJ2-7, with D possibly TRBD2 on 6 matching bases. Trimming pared 4 bases from V and 6 bases from J, leaving 13 bases between. Germline V CDR1 and CDR2: SEHNR, FQNEAQ (reference sequence). CDR3 size: 13 residues. Full variable domain (missing parts from reference TRBV7-9 and TRBJ2-7): DTGVSQNPRHKITKRGQNVTFRCDPISEHNRLYWYRQTLGQGPEFLTYFQNEAQLEKSRLLSDRFSAERPKGSFSTLEIQRTEQGDSAMYLCASSYGRDPEQYFGPGTRLTVT.

This clone was seen a few times. V is TRBV28 and J is TRBJ2-7; D is uncertain. The length of the CDR3 is 11 residues. The V gene lost 4 bases and the J gene lost 6 bases, with 7 bases spanning the gap. Germline values: CDR1 MDHEN, CDR2 SYDVKM. The CDR3 reads CASSYLSEQYF. Here the CDR3 DNA reads TGTGCCAGCAGTTATTTGAGCGAGCAGTACTTC.

The gene calls are TRBV24-1 and TRBJ2-3; possible D gene TRBD2, 5 bases. V dropped 5 bases and J dropped 3 bases, with 17 bases sitting between them. Germline-derived CDR1 and CDR2 are KGHDR and SFDVKD. The CDR3 is made up of 16 amino acids. CDR3 protein: CATSASGFKRTDTQYF. For the CDR3, the DNA is TGTGCCACCAGTGCGTCGGGGTTTAAGAGGACAGATACGCAGTATTTT.

The chain is built from TRBV4-1 and TRBJ2-3; D not resolved. The germline V and J ends were trimmed by 1 base and 0 bases, with 14 bases remaining between them. CDR3 size: 17 residues. CDR1 and CDR2 from the germline V gene are MGHRA and YSYEKL. CDR3 nucleotides: TGCGCCAGCAGCCAAGGTCCGTTTCCGTCTAGCACAGATACGCAGTATTTT. Amino acid sequence: CASSQGPFPSSTDTQYF.

This clone has a single count. The V and J genes are TRBV5-4 and TRBJ1-1; 9 bases align to TRBD1. In germline, CDR1 is SGHNT, CDR2 YYREEE (reference sequence). With 0 bases clipped from V and 10 bases from J, the junction kept 7 bases outside the gene matches. The CDR3 is 14 amino acids. The CDR3 spells CASSLEGQGKAAFF. DNA for the CDR3: TGTGCCAGCAGCTTGGAGGGACAGGGCAAGGCAGCTTTCTTT.

This clone was seen only once. The chain links TRBV4-1 to TRBJ2-1; 10 bases agree with TRBD2. The CDR3 runs to 15 residues. With V trimmed by 4 bases and J by 7 bases, 7 bases remained unmatched. Germline assignment: CDR1 MGHRA and CDR2 YSYEKL. The chain's CDR3 is CASSRLAGGRNEQFF. The CDR3 DNA sequence: TGCGCCAGCAGCCGATTAGCGGGGGGCCGGAATGAGCAGTTCTTC.

In its sample, this clone was seen once. The CDR3, as DNA: TGTGCCAGCAGCCAAGAAGATGGACAAGGAGCTGGGGCCAACGTCCTGACTTTC. This sequence encodes CASSQEDGQGAGANVLTF. The genes are TRBV4-2 and TRBJ2-6; tentatively, D is TRBD1 (5 bases). Trimming left V 0 bases short and J 2 bases short, with 14 bases between. CDR3 length: 18 residues. Germline V gives CDR1 LGHNA, CDR2 YNFKEQ.

This chain connects TRBV15 to TRBJ1-2; 9 nucleotides match TRBD1. The V segment lost 1 base and the J segment 8 bases; nucleotides outside the gene matches: 5. The CDR3 spans 14 residues. Germline-derived CDR1 and CDR2 are LNHNV and YYDKDF (reference sequence). CDR3 sequence: CATSRAGQGGGYTF. The CDR3 nucleotides are TGTGCCACCAGCAGAGCGGGACAGGGAGGGGGCTACACCTTC.

This clone was seen just once. The chain recombines TRBV6-5 with TRBJ2-5; 7 nucleotides align to TRBD2. The CDR3 consists of 15 residues. V lost 6 bases, J lost 2 bases, and 9 bases stayed unmatched. Germline values: CDR1 MNHEY, CDR2 SVGAGI. As DNA, the CDR3 is TGTGCCAGCAGGTTCGCTAGCGGAGTACAAGAGACCCAGTACTTC. It specifies CASRFASGVQETQYF.

The chain couples TRBV6-2 or TRBV6-3 to TRBJ2-1; 10 bases map to TRBD2. The CDR3 runs to 15 residues. J was trimmed by 4 bases and V by 6 bases; bases with no gene match: 6. Germline V gives CDR1 MNHEY, CDR2 SVGEGT. The CDR3 DNA reads TGTGCCAGCAGCCCTGGACTAGCGGAATACAATGAGCAGTTCTTC. Protein: CASSPGLAEYNEQFF.

V gene TRBV6-5 combines with J gene TRBJ1-2; D remains ambiguous. Between the trimmed V and J ends, which lost 7 bases and 8 bases, there was a span of 11 bases. Germline CDR1 MNHEY, CDR2 SVGAGI. CDR3 size: 11 residues. The CDR3 here is CASKAEGGYTF. The DNA for the CDR3 is TGTGCCAGCAAAGCAGAGGGCGGCTACACCTTC.

J is TRBJ1-1 and V is TRBV6-2 or TRBV6-3, with 8 bases matching TRBD1. V shed 4 bases and J 4 bases; nucleotides not matched to a gene: 5. This CDR3 is built from 14 residues. Germline CDR1 and CDR2: MNHEY and SVGEGT. The CDR3 is CASSSTGGRTEAFF. The DNA of the CDR3 is TGTGCCAGCAGTTCTACAGGGGGGCGCACTGAAGCTTTCTTT.

This rearrangement joins TRBV2 to TRBJ1-2, with a possible D match to TRBD1 (5 bases). V lost 2 bases, J lost 4 bases, and 17 bases lay in between. This CDR3 has 16 residues. The germline CDR1 and CDR2 sequences are SNHLY and FYNNEI. The CDR3 DNA reads as TGTGCCAGCAGTGAATCGGGGCGGGGGAGCTTCTATGGCTACACCTTC. It is translated as CASSESGRGSFYGYTF.

The V and J genes are TRBV25-1 and TRBJ1-2; D may be TRBD1 (5 bases). The CDR3 covers 13 residues. The germline CDR1 and CDR2 sequences are MGHDK and SYGVNS. Trimming pared 4 bases from V and 4 bases from J, leaving 10 bases between. The CDR3 DNA sequence: TGTGCCAGCAGTGTGCAGGGCCGCTATGGCTACACCTTC. Protein product: CASSVQGRYGYTF.

The chain carries TRBV6-5 and TRBJ1-1; D may be TRBD1 (5 bases). Trimming cost V 8 bases and J 7 bases, with 14 bases left between them. The CDR3 spans 12 residues. Germline loops: CDR1 MNHEY, CDR2 SVGAGI. The CDR3 region has the DNA TGTGCCAGCGGGGCCCAGAGAAATGAAGCTTTCTTT. Encoded protein: CASGAQRNEAFF.

Worth noting for this clone: Different DNA sequences within this sample yield the same CDR3. This chain uses TRBV6-2 or TRBV6-3 with TRBJ1-5; 10 bases are a match to TRBD1. V was pared by 6 bases and J by 6 bases, with 5 bases of the junction left unmatched. This CDR3 has 14 amino acids. Germline-derived CDR1 and CDR2 are MNHEY and SVGEGT. The CDR3 reads CASSKTGGGQPQHF. DNA of the CDR3: TGTGCCAGCAGCAAGACAGGGGGCGGTCAGCCCCAGCATTTT.

This clone came up once. The CDR3 DNA follows: TGCGCCAGCAGCTCCGGGGGGGCGGGTGAAAAACTGTTTTTT. Amino acids: CASSSGGAGEKLFF. This rearrangement joins TRBV5-1 to TRBJ1-4; tentative D call: TRBD1 (6 bases). Trimming shortened V by 3 bases and J by 7 bases, and 13 bases separated the two germline ends. The germline gives CDR1 SGHRS, CDR2 YFSETQ. This CDR3 has 14 amino acids.

The chain combines TRBV6-5 with TRBJ1-1, with D uncertain. Per germline, CDR1 MNHEY and CDR2 SVGAGI. V was trimmed by 7 bases and J by 1 base, leaving 13 bases between them. This CDR3 contains 14 residues. Here the CDR3 DNA reads TGTGCCAGCATCGGGAGAACCGGGAACACTGAAGCTTTCTTT. Translated, it gives CASIGRTGNTEAFF.

J is TRBJ1-2 and V is TRBV10-3; tentatively, D is TRBD1 (5 bases). The V end lost 5 bases, the J end lost 1 base, and 5 bases lay between the germline ends. Per germline, CDR1 ENHRY and CDR2 SYGVKD. CDR3 length: 12 amino acids. CDR3 DNA: TGTGCCATCAGTCAGGGTAACTATGGCTACACCTTC. It translates to CAISQGNYGYTF.

The V and J genes are TRBV9 and TRBJ1-4; D remains ambiguous. This CDR3 is 15 amino acids long. The V gene lost 0 bases and the J gene lost 5 bases, with 11 bases spanning the gap. CDR1 SGDLS and CDR2 YYNGEE come from the germline V gene. The CDR3 region has the DNA TGTGCCAGCAGCGTAGACTATCTCGGGAATGAAAAACTGTTTTTT. It specifies CASSVDYLGNEKLFF.

V is TRBV7-9 and J is TRBJ1-2, with a possible D match to TRBD1 (5 bases). Per the germline V gene, CDR1 is SEHNR and CDR2 is FQNEAQ (reference sequence). Trimming removed 8 bases at V and 4 bases at J, with 17 bases between. CDR3 length equals 14 residues. In DNA, the CDR3 is TGTGCCAGCGGATCGGTAAAGGGGCTCTATGGCTACACCTTC. This sequence encodes CASGSVKGLYGYTF.

The chain combines TRBV13 with TRBJ2-5; possibly TRBD1 for D (5 bases). V shed 5 bases and J shed 2 bases, with 15 bases lying between them. This CDR3 has 15 residues. Per the germline V gene, CDR1 is PRHDT and CDR2 is FYEKMQ (reference sequence). CDR3 DNA sequence: TGTGCCAGCAGCGCCAGGACACGAGGTCAAGAGACCCAGTACTTC. Encoded protein: CASSARTRGQETQYF.

The V gene is TRBV9, the J gene TRBJ1-1; no firm D call. Germline lookup yields CDR1 SGDLS and CDR2 YYNGEE. Trimming stripped 0 bases from V and 1 base from J, with 13 bases between. The CDR3 totals 16 residues. This CDR3 reads CASSVDIVPGNTEAFF. The CDR3 nucleotides are TGTGCCAGCAGCGTAGATATCGTACCGGGGAACACTGAAGCTTTCTTT.

V and J are TRBV5-6 and TRBJ2-3; D perhaps matches TRBD2 (5 bases). This CDR3 region has 15 residues. Germline V lookup: CDR1 SGHDT, CDR2 YYEEEE. V lost 0 bases to trimming and J lost 2 bases, with 10 bases between them. The DNA of the CDR3 is TGTGCCAGCAGCTTGGTTAAGGAGGACACAGATACGCAGTATTTT. This translates into CASSLVKEDTDTQYF.